A single sample is the source of the 22 T cell receptor beta chains below, sequenced in a study of graft-versus-host responses after intestinal transplantation. Assay: immunoSEQ multiplex PCR; the TCRdb copy retains only in-frame clones and omits some. The sample includes under 80,000 clones, 92% of them seen just once. This specimen was PBMCs, taken 98 days after intestinal transplantation. Receptors originate from a human patient who received an intestinal transplant, so some T cells may come from the graft donor.

This clone has more than one count but fewer than ten. This sample includes further DNA sequences coding for the same CDR3. The rearrangement joins TRBV6-1 to TRBJ2-5; 12 bases are shared with TRBD2. CDR1 is MNHNS, CDR2 SASEGT, per germline. J gave up 2 bases and V 2 bases, and 0 bases lay outside the gene matches. The CDR3 has 15 residues. DNA of the CDR3: TGTGCCAGCAGTGAACTAGCGGGAGGGCAAGAGACCCAGTACTTC. Encoded protein: CASSELAGGQETQYF.

The J gene is TRBJ2-3, the V gene TRBV11-2; possible D gene TRBD2, 6 bases. Trimming removed 3 bases from V and 10 bases from J, with 14 bases in between. The CDR3 length is 13 residues. The germline V gene encodes CDR1 SGHAT and CDR2 FQNNGV. CDR3 residues: CASSLGLLESQYF. CDR3 in DNA: TGTGCCAGCAGCTTGGGACTCCTAGAGTCGCAGTATTTT.

The rearrangement joins TRBV9 to TRBJ1-1, with D uncertain. Germline V CDR1 and CDR2: SGDLS, YYNGEE. V gave up 0 bases and J gave up 2 bases, with 5 bases separating them. The CDR3 runs 13 residues. CDR3 DNA sequence: TGTGCCAGCAGCGTAGCAGATAACACTGAAGCTTTCTTT. Amino acid sequence: CASSVADNTEAFF.

The V and J genes are TRBV6-5 and TRBJ2-7; TRBD2 matches 7 bases. Germline CDR1 reads MNHEY; CDR2 reads SVGAGI. This CDR3 comprises 14 residues. V shed 7 bases and J 2 bases; nucleotides not matched to a gene: 8. The CDR3 coding sequence is TGTGCCAGCACGTCCCTAGCGGAGACCTACGAGCAGTACTTC. It is translated as CASTSLAETYEQYF.

A few counts support this clone. The chain employs TRBV5-1 and TRBJ2-7; the match to TRBD2 covers 7 bases. The CDR3 sequence is 13 residues long. In germline, CDR1 is SGHRS, CDR2 YFSETQ. The junction had 4 bases not matched to a gene; V was cut back by 0 bases and J by 7 bases. The CDR3 region has the DNA TGCGCCAGCAGCTTGGGGCCCGGGGGGGAGCAGTACTTC. This translates into CASSLGPGGEQYF.

Regarding this clone: Other nucleotide sequences from this sample produce the same CDR3. The rearrangement links TRBV11-3 to TRBJ2-5, with D perhaps matching TRBD1 or TRBD2 (6 bases each). The CDR3 totals 13 residues. Trimming removed 0 bases from V and 5 bases from J, with 7 bases in between. CDR1 and CDR2 (germline): SGHNT, YENEEA. The CDR3 DNA reads TGTGCCAGCAGCTTAGAGGGGGGCGAGACCCAGTACTTC. This sequence encodes CASSLEGGETQYF.

The gene calls are TRBV28 and TRBJ2-1; 13 positions agree with TRBD2. Germline V gives CDR1 MDHEN, CDR2 SYDVKM. V lost 4 bases and J lost 6; bases outside the gene matches: 3. The CDR3 totals 15 residues. The DNA for the CDR3 is TGTGCCAGCAGTTCCACTAGCGGGAGGGCCAATGAGCAGTTCTTC. It specifies CASSSTSGRANEQFF.

The rearrangement links TRBV2 to TRBJ1-2; D gene ambiguous. The CDR3 is 13 residues long. The germline V and J ends were trimmed by 4 bases and 1 base, with 7 bases remaining between them. Germline CDR1 SNHLY, CDR2 FYNNEI. The CDR3 sequence is CASSGGSNYGYTF. DNA for the CDR3: TGTGCCAGCAGTGGTGGCAGTAACTATGGCTACACCTTC.

The chain uses TRBV28 and TRBJ2-2; perhaps TRBD1 as D (7 bases). This CDR3 spans 15 amino acids. With 6 bases removed from V and 3 bases from J, the gap between germline ends came to 14 bases. Per germline, CDR1 MDHEN and CDR2 SYDVKM. In nucleotides, the CDR3 is TGTGCCAGCAGCATCGACAGGGACTACACCGGGGAGCTGTTTTTT. Its translation: CASSIDRDYTGELFF.

This clone occurred a few times. This chain uses TRBV6-1 with TRBJ1-2; 9 nucleotides agree with TRBD1. The CDR3 sequence is 11 residues long. Germline lookup yields CDR1 MNHNS and CDR2 SASEGT. V lost 11 bases to trimming and J lost 4 bases; unmatched junction nucleotides: 2. CDR3 sequence (DNA): TGTGCCTCGACAGGGGGCTATGGCTACACCTTC. Translating it yields CASTGGYGYTF.

The rearrangement links TRBV6-5 to TRBJ1-4; no definite D call. The germline V gene encodes CDR1 MNHEY and CDR2 SVGAGI. V was pared by 4 bases and J by 8 bases, with 17 bases between. The CDR3 contains 15 residues. Here the CDR3 DNA reads TGTGCCAGCAGTTCCCCGCGGTGGTTTAGGGAAAAACTGTTTTTT. Its translation is CASSSPRWFREKLFF.

The gene calls are TRBV21-1 and TRBJ2-2; TRBD2, the table's D call, was not compared with the DNA. TRBV21-1 is noted as a pseudogene. The CDR3 loop spans 18 amino acids. CDR3 DNA sequence: TGTGCCAGCAGCAAAAATGTGCTGGGCGGGGACCGAGACGGGGAGCTGTTTTTT. Translated, it gives CASSKNVLGGDRDGELFF.

Remarks on this clone: This same CDR3 is encoded by further DNA sequences in the sample. CDR3 nucleotides: TGTGCCAGCAGCGTAGGAGGAGGCACCGGGGAGCTGTTTTTT. Translating it yields CASSVGGGTGELFF. This chain links TRBV9 with TRBJ2-2; D is possibly TRBD2 (5 bases). The V gene lost 0 bases and the J gene lost 4 bases, with 7 bases spanning the gap. Germline V CDR1 and CDR2: SGDLS, YYNGEE. This CDR3 contains 14 residues. Drawing the rest from reference TRBV9 and TRBJ2-2, the complete variable domain is DSGVTQTPKHLITATGQRVTLRCSPRSGDLSVYWYQQSLDQGLQFLIQYYNGEERAKGNILERFSAQQFPDLHSELNLSSLELGDSALYFCASSVGGGTGELFFGEGSRLTVL.

V gene TRBV4-1 combines with J gene TRBJ1-6, with 7 positions matching TRBD1. Losses at the gene ends were 5 bases for V and 5 bases for J; bases not matched to a gene: 12. The CDR3 spans 17 residues. From germline, CDR1 is MGHRA and CDR2 YSYEKL. CDR3 DNA: TGCGCCAGCAGCTCCCGCAGGGGGGCGCCCGATAATTCACCCCTCCACTTT. Its translation is CASSSRRGAPDNSPLHF.

The genes are TRBV18 and TRBJ2-7, with a weak D call TRBD2 (6 bases). CDR3 length equals 12 residues. CDR1 is KGHSH and CDR2 is LQKENI in the germline V gene. Trimming took 2 bases from V and 4 from J, leaving 6 bases between them. The CDR3 DNA reads TGTGCCAGCTCACCAGGGGGGTACGAGCAGTACTTC. Its protein is CASSPGGYEQYF.

This chain uses TRBV10-2 with TRBJ2-1; possible D gene TRBD2, 6 bases. CDR1 WSHSY and CDR2 SAAADI come from the germline V gene. The CDR3 runs 14 residues. V was pared by 8 bases and J by 9 bases, with 20 bases between. The CDR3 DNA reads as TGCGCCAGCTCTACGGGCACCACCGGGGGTGAGCAGTTCTTC. Translated, it gives CASSTGTTGGEQFF.

The rearrangement joins TRBV10-2 to TRBJ1-2; D gene unclear. This CDR3 comprises 12 residues. Trimming shortened V by 6 bases and J by 2 bases, and 7 bases separated the two germline ends. From germline, CDR1 is WSHSY and CDR2 SAAADI. CDR3 sequence reads: CASSVVNYGYTF. The CDR3 DNA sequence: TGCGCCAGCAGCGTTGTAAACTATGGCTACACCTTC.

The chain carries TRBV2 and TRBJ2-4; 9 bases fit TRBD1. CDR1 SNHLY and CDR2 FYNNEI come from the germline V gene. This CDR3 spans 13 amino acids. The V and J ends lost 6 bases and 9 bases, in that order; junction bases with no gene match: 6. CDR3 in DNA: TGTGCCAGCAGCGTGACAGGGGGAAGCATTCAGTACTTC. Translated, it gives CASSVTGGSIQYF.

J is TRBJ1-6 and V is TRBV6-5; D unclear. Germline assignment: CDR1 MNHEY and CDR2 SVGAGI. The CDR3 extends over 15 amino acids. The V end was cut by 5 bases, the J end by 0 bases, with 8 bases between. This chain's CDR3 is CASSVASSYNSPLHF. The CDR3 DNA is TGTGCCAGCAGTGTGGCTAGCTCCTATAATTCACCCCTCCACTTT.

This chain links TRBV7-9 with TRBJ2-7; D is possibly TRBD2 (7 bases). Germline V lookup: CDR1 SEHNR, CDR2 FQNEAQ (reference sequence). This CDR3 comprises 12 residues. V gave up 8 bases and J gave up 2 bases, with 10 bases separating them. CDR3 sequence reads: CASGGATYEQYF. CDR3 DNA: TGTGCCAGCGGGGGGGCCACCTACGAGCAGTACTTC.

The rearrangement links TRBV5-5 to TRBJ2-5; D uncertain. Trimming shortened V by 4 bases and J by 2 bases, and 6 bases separated the two germline ends. CDR1 is SGHKS, CDR2 YYEKEE, per germline (reference sequence). The CDR3 length is 12 residues. CDR3 DNA: TGTGCCAGCAGCCAACCTCAAGAGACCCAGTACTTC. It codes for CASSQPQETQYF. Variable domain in full (rest from reference TRBV5-5 and TRBJ2-5): DAGVTQSPTHLIKTRGQQVTLRCSPISGHKSVSWYQQVLGQGPQFIFQYYEKEERGRGNFPDRFSARQFPNYSSELNVNALLLGDSALYLCASSQPQETQYFGPGTRLLVL.

The chain couples TRBV28 to TRBJ2-7, with D possibly TRBD2 on 6 matching bases. Germline V gives CDR1 MDHEN, CDR2 SYDVKM. The CDR3 is 14 residues long. The V and J ends lost 1 base and 0 bases respectively, with 7 bases between them. CDR3 DNA: TGTGCCAGCAGTTTATTGCGGGGCTCCTACGAGCAGTACTTC. It specifies CASSLLRGSYEQYF.